This T cell receptor beta chain is drawn from a study of CD8 T cells in Susac syndrome. A note on this clonotype: Its antigen remains unidentified.

CDR1 and CDR2 from the germline V gene are SGDLS and YYNGEE. V was clipped by 4 bases and J by 8 bases; unmatched bases: 7. The CDR3 totals 14 residues. Study-wide results and caveats: CD8+ clones in Susac expanded most in TEMRA cells and active patients.

An amount of RNA that ranged from roughly 0.45 to 1 ug was reverse transcribed with random hexamers. One entry per CDR3 protein results from TCRdb running MiXCR on the immunoSEQ multiplex PCR reads. The table lists approximately 190,000 distinct CDR3 sequences, 85% to 95% of them singletons. The source of this sequence is a human donor with Susac syndrome. Sequenced sample: CD8+ T cells from PBMCs. The chain uses TRBV9 and TRBJ2-1; the match to TRBD2 covers 9 bases. CDR3 sequence: CASSRSGSRDEQFF. The CDR3 coding sequence is TGTGCCAGCAGCCGTAGCGGGAGTAGGGATGAGCAGTTCTTC.